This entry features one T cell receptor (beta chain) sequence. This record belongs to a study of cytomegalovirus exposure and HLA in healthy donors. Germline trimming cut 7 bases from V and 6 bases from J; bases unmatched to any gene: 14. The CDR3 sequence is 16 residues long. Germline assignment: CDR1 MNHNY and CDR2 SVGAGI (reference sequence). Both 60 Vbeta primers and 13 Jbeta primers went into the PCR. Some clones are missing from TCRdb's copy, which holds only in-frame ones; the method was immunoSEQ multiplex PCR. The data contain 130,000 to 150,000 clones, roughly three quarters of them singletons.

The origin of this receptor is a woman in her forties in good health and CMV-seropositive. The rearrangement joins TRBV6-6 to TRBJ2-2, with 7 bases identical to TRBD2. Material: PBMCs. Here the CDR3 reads CASTPPGGGNSGELFF. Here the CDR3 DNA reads TGTGCCAGCACCCCGCCGGGCGGGGGTAATTCCGGGGAGCTGTTTTTT.